This T cell receptor beta chain came from a study of regulatory T cells in long-lasting Graves disease. Study results and caveats: TRBV28, TRBJ1-2 and TRBJ2-5 were segments that persistent disease favored.

This clonotype appeared many times. Its antigen is not known. Through Arm-PCR of CDR3 regions and iRepertoire HTBI primers, TCR beta libraries were built. Each CDR3 protein gets one entry after TCRdb re-called the multiplex PCR reads with MiXCR. The sample consists of 300,000 to 350,000 distinct CDR3 sequences, about 20% of them appearing once. The V and J ends lost 6 bases and 5 bases respectively, with 10 bases between them. This CDR3 spans 13 amino acids. Germline V lookup: CDR1 MNHNS, CDR2 SASEGT. Time point: persistent/refractory GD, antithyroid drugs over 5 years with positive TRAb. From PBMCs, RNA was extracted and then used to make the TCR library.

The sequencing here drew on peripheral blood mononuclear cells (PBMCs), taken when the disease was refractory, from a patient treated with antithyroid drugs. The chain has TRBV6-1 and TRBJ1-4; D may be TRBD1 (5 bases). The sequence was obtained from a female donor with Graves disease. CDR3: CASRWGANEKLFF. The DNA for the CDR3 is TGTGCCAGCAGGTGGGGCGCCAATGAAAAACTGTTTTTT.